The 20 T cell receptor beta chains in this list originate from one sample, sequenced in a study of cytomegalovirus exposure and HLA in healthy donors. The protocol was immunoSEQ multiplex PCR, while the TCRdb copy is restricted to in-frame clones and leaves out a portion. The repertoire holds about 190,000 clones, with 86% as singletons. The sequencing input was PBMCs. The origin of the receptors is a woman aged 18-35 years in good health and CMV-seronegative.

This clone was seen a few times. V usage is TRBV7-2 and J usage is TRBJ1-5; D may be TRBD1 (6 bases). In germline, CDR1 is SGHTA, CDR2 FQGNSA. The germline V and J ends were trimmed by 5 bases and 1 base, with 12 bases remaining between them. The CDR3 contains 15 residues. Here the CDR3 reads CASSLRTASNQPQHF. CDR3 nucleotides: TGTGCCAGCAGCCTCAGGACAGCCAGCAATCAGCCCCAGCATTTT.

V usage is TRBV4-1 and J usage is TRBJ1-5; possibly TRBD1 for D (5 bases). From germline, CDR1 is MGHRA and CDR2 YSYEKL. V was pared by 0 bases and J by 4 bases, with 7 bases between. The CDR3 is 14 amino acids. DNA for the CDR3: TGCGCCAGCAGCCAAGATCCAGGGAATCAGCCCCAGCATTTT. Residues: CASSQDPGNQPQHF.

The rearrangement joins TRBV11-3 to TRBJ2-5; D is unclear. Trimming left V 1 base short and J 3 bases short, with 6 bases between. This CDR3 is 13 amino acids long. Germline assignment: CDR1 SGHNT and CDR2 YENEEA. The CDR3 here is CASSLGVEETQYF. Here the CDR3 DNA reads TGTGCCAGCAGCTTAGGCGTGGAAGAGACCCAGTACTTC.

The chain recombines TRBV7-9 with TRBJ1-1, with 8 bases that match TRBD1. Germline loops: CDR1 SEHNR, CDR2 FQNEAQ (reference sequence). The trim removed 6 bases at V and 3 bases at J, leaving 6 bases unmatched. This CDR3 spans 14 amino acids. The CDR3 DNA follows: TGTGCCAGCAGGCTAGACAGGGGAGACACTGAAGCTTTCTTT. Its protein is CASRLDRGDTEAFF.

The V call is TRBV15, the J call TRBJ2-7; weak D call: TRBD2 (7 bases). Germline values: CDR1 LNHNV, CDR2 YYDKDF (reference sequence). Trimming left V 1 base short and J 1 base short, with 14 bases between. The CDR3 runs to 16 residues. The CDR3 spells CATSRGGGAGSYEQYF. The CDR3 DNA sequence: TGTGCCACCAGCAGAGGAGGGGGGGCAGGATCCTACGAGCAGTACTTC. Full variable domain (outside the CDR3, taken from reference TRBV15 and TRBJ2-7): DAMVIQNPRYQVTQFGKPVTLSCSQTLNHNVMYWYQQKSSQAPKLLFHYYDKDFNNEADTPDNFQSRRPNTSFCFLDIRSPGLGDTAMYLCATSRGGGAGSYEQYFGPGTRLTVT.

The chain uses TRBV5-1 and TRBJ1-2; 8 bases map to TRBD1. Germline values: CDR1 SGHRS, CDR2 YFSETQ. CDR3 length: 16 residues. The trim removed 4 bases at V and 4 bases at J, leaving 12 bases unmatched. The CDR3 nucleotides are TGCGCCAGCAGCCGGACAGGGCCGACTCCCTCCTATGGCTACACCTTC. It codes for CASSRTGPTPSYGYTF. Drawing the rest from reference TRBV5-1 and TRBJ1-2, the complete variable domain is KAGVTQTPRYLIKTRGQQVTLSCSPISGHRSVSWYQQTPGQGLQFLFEYFSETQRNKGNFPGRFSGRQFSNSRSEMNVSTLELGDSALYLCASSRTGPTPSYGYTFGSGTRLTVV.

The rearrangement joins TRBV7-6 to TRBJ2-1; 7 nucleotides align to TRBD2. Per germline, CDR1 SGHVS and CDR2 FNYEAQ. The CDR3 covers 14 residues. J gave up 4 bases and V 5 bases, and 5 bases lay outside the gene matches. CDR3 nucleotide sequence: TGTGCCAGCAGCCCGACTAGCAAATACAATGAGCAGTTCTTC. It translates to CASSPTSKYNEQFF. Based on the CDR3 plus reference TRBV7-6 and TRBJ2-1, the full variable domain is GAGVSQSPRYKVTKRGQDVALRCDPISGHVSLYWYRQALGQGPEFLTYFNYEAQQDKSGLPNDRFSAERPEGSISTLTIQRTEQRDSAMYRCASSPTSKYNEQFFGPGTRLTVL.

This clone was seen only once. CDR3 amino acids: CASSHPVGALAKNIQYF. CDR3 nucleotide sequence: TGCGCCAGCAGCCACCCGGTGGGGGCGTTAGCCAAAAACATTCAGTACTTC. The chain employs TRBV4-1 and TRBJ2-4; D is possibly TRBD1 (6 bases). Germline V gene sequence: CDR1 MGHRA, CDR2 YSYEKL. CDR3 length: 17 amino acids. Trimming removed 3 bases from V and 0 bases from J, with 15 bases in between.

This chain links TRBV30 with TRBJ2-2; D may be TRBD2 (5 bases). Trimming shortened V by 2 bases and J by 6 bases, and 16 bases separated the two germline ends. Germline CDR1 GTSNPN, CDR2 SVGIG (reference sequence). This CDR3 is built from 15 residues. The CDR3 sequence is CAWSRGIGYAGELFF. CDR3 in DNA: TGTGCCTGGAGTCGAGGGATAGGGTACGCCGGGGAGCTGTTTTTT.

This chain joins TRBV30 and TRBJ1-6; TRBD1 aligns across 8 bases. The CDR3 contains 16 residues. The V and J ends lost 0 bases and 2 bases, in that order; junction bases with no gene match: 3. Germline CDR1 is GTSNPN and CDR2 is SVGIG (reference sequence). The CDR3 here is CAWSVQGGTYNSPLHF. The CDR3 DNA is TGTGCCTGGAGTGTACAGGGGGGCACCTATAATTCACCCCTCCACTTT.

The CDR3 sequence is CASSQLLLVHEQYF. The CDR3 DNA sequence: TGCGCCAGCAGCCAACTCCTCCTAGTCCACGAGCAGTACTTC. V gene TRBV4-1 combines with J gene TRBJ2-7; no definite D call. Per germline, CDR1 MGHRA and CDR2 YSYEKL. CDR3 length equals 14 residues. V dropped 2 bases and J dropped 5 bases, with 13 bases sitting between them.

This rearrangement joins TRBV29-1 to TRBJ2-1; 7 bases align to TRBD2. V shed 7 bases and J 4 bases; nucleotides not matched to a gene: 19. The CDR3 length is 17 residues. Germline CDR1 and CDR2: SQVTM and ANQGSEA. CDR3 coding DNA: TGCAGCGCCCTCCAAACTAGCGCTCCGTCGCCGTACAATGAGCAGTTCTTC. It encodes CSALQTSAPSPYNEQFF.

The V call is TRBV7-2, the J call TRBJ2-3, with 11 bases fitting TRBD2. The CDR3 totals 19 residues. Germline V gene lookup returns CDR1 SGHTA and CDR2 FQGNSA. Trimming cost V 6 bases and J 0 bases; bases outside gene matches: 14. CDR3 region: CASSKGLAGRGISTDTQYF. Written as DNA, the CDR3 is TGTGCCAGCAGTAAAGGACTAGCGGGCCGAGGCATCAGCACAGATACGCAGTATTTT.

V gene TRBV27 combines with J gene TRBJ2-7; D ambiguous. V was shortened by 3 bases and J by 3 bases, with 6 bases between the two germline ends. The CDR3 length is 12 residues. Germline V CDR1 and CDR2: MNHEY, SMNVEV (reference sequence). CDR3 region: CASSFDSYEQYF. In nucleotides, the CDR3 is TGTGCCAGCAGTTTCGATAGCTACGAGCAGTACTTC.

In DNA form, the CDR3 reads TGTGCCAGCAGCTTAAGGTTCCAGGGTCCTTACGAGCAGTACTTC. As protein: CASSLRFQGPYEQYF. The chain combines TRBV13 with TRBJ2-7; perhaps TRBD1 as D (5 bases). V lost 2 bases and J lost 4, with 15 bases in between. Germline V gene data show CDR1 as PRHDT and CDR2 as FYEKMQ (reference sequence). The CDR3 consists of 15 residues.

The rearrangement links TRBV13 to TRBJ2-5; D gene ambiguous. This CDR3 region has 13 residues. Germline CDR1 is PRHDT and CDR2 is FYEKMQ (reference sequence). Deletions cut 1 base from V and 1 base from J, with 4 bases between. The CDR3 region is CASSLESQETQYF. In DNA form, the CDR3 reads TGTGCCAGCAGCTTAGAGAGCCAAGAGACCCAGTACTTC. The whole variable domain, remainder taken from reference TRBV13 and TRBJ2-5, is AAGVIQSPRHLIKEKRETATLKCYPIPRHDTVYWYQQGPGQDPQFLISFYEKMQSDKGSIPDRFSAQQFSDYHSELNMSSLELGDSALYFCASSLESQETQYFGPGTRLLVL.

The chain has TRBV10-3 and TRBJ2-7, with 15 nucleotides matching TRBD2. V was pared by 5 bases and J by 3 bases, with 17 bases of the junction left unmatched. This CDR3 has 20 amino acids. Per the germline V gene, CDR1 is ENHRY and CDR2 is SYGVKD. The CDR3 DNA follows: TGTGCCATCAGTCAGAACCTTGGACTAGCGGGAGGGCTGGGTTTCTACGAGCAGTACTTC. This codes for CAISQNLGLAGGLGFYEQYF.

The chain has TRBV19 and TRBJ1-5; weak D call: TRBD1 (6 bases). This CDR3 has 13 residues. V lost 7 bases and J 1 base, leaving 8 bases between the germline ends. The germline CDR1 and CDR2 sequences are LNHDA and SQIVND (reference sequence). DNA of the CDR3: TGTGCCAGTAACGGACAGAGCAATCAGCCCCAGCATTTT. Translating it yields CASNGQSNQPQHF. Drawing the rest from reference TRBV19 and TRBJ1-5, the complete variable domain is DGGITQSPKYLFRKEGQNVTLSCEQNLNHDAMYWYRQDPGQGLRLIYYSQIVNDFQKGDIAEGYSVSREKKESFPLTVTSAQKNPTAFYLCASNGQSNQPQHFGDGTRLSIL.

This clone has more than one count but fewer than ten. This chain links TRBV10-1 with TRBJ2-5; TRBD1 aligns across 7 bases. The J segment lost 5 bases and the V segment lost 0 bases, leaving 12 bases of the junction unmatched. The CDR3 runs to 17 residues. CDR1 and CDR2 (germline): WNHNN, SYGVQD (reference sequence). The CDR3 loop reads CASSESGGQEERETQYF. As DNA, the CDR3 is TGCGCCAGCAGTGAGTCTGGAGGACAGGAGGAGAGGGAGACCCAGTACTTC.

This rearrangement joins TRBV6-4 to TRBJ1-2; possibly TRBD1 for D (5 bases). The V gene lost 1 base and the J gene lost 8 bases, with 23 bases spanning the gap. Looked up from germline, CDR1 is MRHNA and CDR2 is SNTAGT. The CDR3 has 17 residues. CDR3 in amino acids: CASSDWSLGQGGRGYTF. In nucleotides, the CDR3 is TGTGCCAGCAGTGACTGGTCATTGGGCCAGGGAGGTCGAGGCTACACCTTC.